Listed below are T cell receptor beta chains from one sample, sequenced in a study of shared clonotypes between healthy human individuals. This table comes from immunoSEQ multiplex PCR, and its TCRdb copy is limited to in-frame clones, with some not included. The sample carries millions of clones, about 92% recorded once. The specimen was naive CD4+ T cells sorted from blood. These receptor sequences come from a man between 18 and 35 years old in good health. CDR3s include the opening cysteine and the closing phenylalanine or tryptophan. The order of the fields is J gene, clone size, V gene, D gene, CDR3 protein, CDR3 DNA. D genes are given only for firm matches. Expanded clones are given a class, and other clones once, few, many or no size at all.

TRBJ2-3	.	TRBV10-3	.	CAISLVMISTDTQYF	TGTGCCATCAGCCTAGTGATGATAAGCACAGATACGCAGTATTTT
TRBJ2-5	.	TRBV6-6	TRBD1	CASSSPGQKETQYF	TGTGCCAGCAGCTCACCGGGACAGAAAGAGACCCAGTACTTC
TRBJ1-3	.	TRBV7-2	.	CASSLDGTKGDTIYF	TGTGCCAGCAGCTTAGATGGCACGAAAGGAGACACCATATATTTT
TRBJ2-7	.	TRBV6-5	TRBD2	CASSPKAGVEQYF	TGTGCCAGCAGCCCTAAGGCGGGGGTCGAGCAGTACTTC
TRBJ2-7	.	TRBV25-1	.	CASSDLRRQYF	TGTGCCAGCAGTGATCTGAGAAGGCAGTACTTC
TRBJ2-2	.	TRBV5-6	.	CASRYTGTGELFF	TGTGCCAGCAGGTATACTGGAACCGGGGAGCTGTTTTTT
TRBJ2-1	.	TRBV11-3	.	CASSLADTGKQFF	TGTGCCAGCAGCCTAGCCGACACCGGGAAGCAGTTCTTC
TRBJ1-1	.	TRBV19	.	CASSVLRNTEAFF	TGTGCCAGTAGTGTCCTAAGGAACACTGAAGCTTTCTTT
TRBJ1-1	.	TRBV4-1	TRBD1	CASSQEVTGVTEAFF	TGCGCCAGCAGCCAAGAAGTGACAGGGGTCACTGAAGCTTTCTTT
TRBJ2-5	.	TRBV6-5	.	CASSPGTVQETQYF	TGTGCCAGCTCACCCGGGACCGTTCAAGAGACCCAGTACTTC
TRBJ2-2	.	TRBV6-1	TRBD2	CASSESGTTNTGELFF	TGTGCCAGCAGTGAATCTGGGACTACGAACACCGGGGAGCTGTTTTTT
TRBJ2-7	.	TRBV7-9	.	CASSSGQLPYEQYF	TGTGCCAGCAGCTCCGGACAGCTCCCTTACGAGCAGTACTTC
TRBJ1-1	few	TRBV11-2	TRBD1	CASSSGGGTEAFF	TGTGCCAGCAGTTCAGGGGGCGGCACTGAAGCTTTCTTT
TRBJ2-7	.	TRBV10-3	.	CAISVSGAYEQYF	TGTGCCATCAGTGTATCGGGCGCCTACGAGCAGTACTTC
TRBJ1-5	.	TRBV28	.	CASSQNPGTENQPQHF	TGTGCCAGCAGCCAAAACCCCGGGACGGAAAATCAGCCCCAGCATTTT
TRBJ2-3	.	TRBV2	.	CASSDNGGTDTQYF	TGTGCCAGCAGTGATAATGGCGGCACAGATACGCAGTATTTT
TRBJ1-6	few	TRBV10-3	.	CAISESYNSPLHF	TGTGCCATCAGTGAGTCTTATAATTCACCCCTCCACTTT
TRBJ1-4	.	TRBV9	.	CASSVAAGQGEKLFF	TGTGCCAGCAGCGTAGCGGCAGGTCAGGGTGAAAAACTGTTTTTT
TRBJ2-3	.	TRBV18	TRBD2	CASSTSGTTDTQYF	TGTGCCAGCTCCACTAGCGGGACAACAGATACGCAGTATTTT
TRBJ2-7	.	TRBV11-2	.	CASSLDPGRYEQYF	TGTGCCAGCAGCTTAGACCCGGGGCGCTACGAGCAGTACTTC
TRBJ2-5	.	TRBV7-9	.	CASSPGTTGRGYSGTQYF	TGTGCCAGCAGCCCGGGGACGACCGGTCGGGGTTATTCTGGGACCCAGTACTTC
TRBJ1-6	.	TRBV29-1	TRBD1	CSVALTGDINSPLHF	TGCAGCGTTGCCCTGACAGGGGACATCAATTCACCCCTCCACTTT
TRBJ1-2	.	TRBV2	TRBD1	CASSEEGQGFGYTF	TGTGCCAGCAGTGAAGAAGGACAGGGGTTTGGCTACACCTTC
TRBJ2-5	.	TRBV7-2	.	CASSAGETQYF	TGTGCCAGCAGCGCCGGAGAGACCCAGTACTTC
TRBJ1-6	.	TRBV2	.	CASSDPEYNSPLHF	TGTGCCAGCAGTGATCCAGAGTATAATTCACCCCTCCACTTT
TRBJ2-1	.	TRBV7-2	TRBD2	CASSLAGGGGSYNEQFF	TGTGCCAGCAGCTTAGCTGGTGGGGGGGGCTCCTACAATGAGCAGTTCTTC
TRBJ2-2	.	TRBV9	TRBD2	CASSGLAGLLTGELFF	TGTGCCAGCAGCGGGTTAGCGGGGTTACTTACCGGGGAGCTGTTTTTT
TRBJ2-1	.	TRBV5-5	.	CASSLTTGSGGSEQFF	TGTGCCAGCAGCCTAACTACGGGTTCTGGGGGCAGTGAGCAGTTCTTC
TRBJ2-7	.	TRBV7-2	.	CASSLAPGGPYEQYF	TGTGCCAGCAGCTTAGCGCCGGGGGGCCCCTACGAGCAGTACTTC
TRBJ2-2	.	TRBV7-9	.	CASSRREPGTGELFF	TGTGCCAGCAGCCGCCGGGAGCCGGGCACCGGGGAGCTGTTTTTT
TRBJ2-1	.	TRBV14	.	CASSQDGGSARPGANEQFF	TGTGCCAGCAGCCAAGATGGGGGCTCAGCGCGGCCCGGGGCCAATGAGCAGTTCTTC
TRBJ2-3	.	TRBV9	TRBD2	CASSPGRGGRTTDTQYF	TGTGCCAGCAGCCCCGGTCGGGGGGGGCGAACCACAGATACGCAGTATTTT
TRBJ1-5	.	TRBV5-4	.	CASSNQGEGPPQHF	TGTGCCAGCAGCAACCAAGGGGAAGGACCGCCCCAGCATTTT
TRBJ2-7	.	TRBV4-3	.	CASSQGQRASSYEQYF	TGCGCCAGCAGCCAAGGCCAGCGGGCTAGTTCCTACGAGCAGTACTTC
TRBJ2-7	.	TRBV7-2	TRBD1	CASSPTGSKQYF	TGTGCCAGCAGCCCGACAGGGTCAAAGCAGTACTTC
TRBJ2-7	.	TRBV6-5	.	CASSPGFREKQYF	TGTGCCAGCAGTCCCGGTTTTAGAGAAAAGCAGTACTTC
TRBJ2-5	.	TRBV18	.	CASSPPQRVHQETQYF	TGTGCCAGCTCACCTCCGCAGCGTGTTCACCAAGAGACCCAGTACTTC
TRBJ2-1	.	TRBV11-2	.	CASSLGPSNNEQFF	TGTGCCAGCAGCTTAGGTCCCTCAAACAATGAGCAGTTCTTC
TRBJ2-5	.	TRBV9	.	CASSSSVAPYYQETQYF	TGTGCCAGCAGCTCATCGGTAGCCCCTTACTATCAAGAGACCCAGTACTTC
TRBJ2-7	.	TRBV6-5	.	CASSKTGLSSYEQYF	TGTGCCAGCAGTAAGACAGGTCTCAGCTCCTACGAGCAGTACTTC
TRBJ2-5	.	TRBV30	TRBD2	CAWTGGFGQETQYF	TGTGCCTGGACCGGGGGGTTTGGTCAAGAGACCCAGTACTTC
TRBJ2-3	.	TRBV5-8	.	CASSFGTSYTDTQYF	TGTGCCAGCAGCTTCGGGACCAGCTACACAGATACGCAGTATTTT
TRBJ1-6	.	TRBV6-6	.	CASSLPGSPLHF	TGTGCCAGCAGCTTGCCAGGAAGCCCCCTCCACTTT
TRBJ1-3	.	TRBV28	.	CASSLSRPGGSGNTIYF	TGTGCCAGCAGTTTATCCCGCCCGGGAGGCTCTGGAAACACCATATATTTT
TRBJ2-6	.	TRBV6-4	.	CASSDFSGANVLTF	TGTGCCAGCAGTGACTTTTCTGGGGCCAACGTCCTGACTTTC
TRBJ2-5	.	TRBV5-4	.	CASSQITGETQYF	TGTGCCAGCAGTCAGATCACGGGAGAGACCCAGTACTTC
TRBJ2-7	.	TRBV6-1	TRBD1	CASSDPFGTGVSYEQYF	TGTGCCAGCAGTGATCCTTTCGGGACAGGGGTGTCCTACGAGCAGTACTTC
TRBJ2-1	.	TRBV7-2	TRBD2	CASSLARSGGYNEQFF	TGTGCCAGCAGCTTAGCGCGTAGCGGGGGTTACAATGAGCAGTTCTTC
TRBJ1-2	.	TRBV23-1	.	CARGQLNYGYTF	TGCGCCAGAGGACAGCTAAACTATGGCTACACCTTC
TRBJ1-2	.	TRBV11-2	.	CASSLDVQNYGYTF	TGTGCCAGCAGCTTAGATGTACAGAACTATGGCTACACCTTC
TRBJ2-1	.	TRBV7-2	.	CASSPRDPTYNEQFF	TGTGCCAGCAGCCCCCGGGACCCAACCTACAATGAGCAGTTCTTC
TRBJ2-1	.	TRBV7-3	TRBD1	CASSSRTGEQFF	TGTGCCAGCAGCTCCCGGACAGGTGAGCAGTTCTTC
TRBJ2-5	.	TRBV5-4	.	CASSKGAGAEGTQYF	TGTGCCAGCAGCAAGGGAGCAGGGGCAGAGGGGACCCAGTACTTC
TRBJ1-5	.	TRBV2	.	CASSAGNQPQHF	TGTGCCAGCAGTGCTGGCAATCAGCCCCAGCATTTT
TRBJ2-7	.	TRBV11-1	TRBD1	CASALTGSREQYF	TGTGCCAGCGCCTTGACAGGGAGTCGGGAGCAGTACTTC
TRBJ1-4	.	TRBV5-4	TRBD1	CASSLGQGMELFF	TGTGCCAGCAGCTTGGGACAGGGAATGGAACTGTTTTTT
TRBJ2-3	once	TRBV5-1	.	CASSGGFGATDTQYF	TGCGCCAGCAGTGGGGGGTTCGGGGCCACAGATACGCAGTATTTT
TRBJ2-1	.	TRBV10-3	.	CAISENTGNEQFF	TGTGCCATCAGTGAAAACACGGGGAATGAGCAGTTCTTC
TRBJ2-3	.	TRBV29-1	.	CSVVSRMTDTQYF	TGCAGCGTTGTTAGCAGAATGACAGATACGCAGTATTTT
TRBJ1-4	.	TRBV25-1	.	CASSEYRTPTNEKLFF	TGTGCCAGCAGTGAATATAGAACGCCGACTAATGAAAAACTGTTTTTT